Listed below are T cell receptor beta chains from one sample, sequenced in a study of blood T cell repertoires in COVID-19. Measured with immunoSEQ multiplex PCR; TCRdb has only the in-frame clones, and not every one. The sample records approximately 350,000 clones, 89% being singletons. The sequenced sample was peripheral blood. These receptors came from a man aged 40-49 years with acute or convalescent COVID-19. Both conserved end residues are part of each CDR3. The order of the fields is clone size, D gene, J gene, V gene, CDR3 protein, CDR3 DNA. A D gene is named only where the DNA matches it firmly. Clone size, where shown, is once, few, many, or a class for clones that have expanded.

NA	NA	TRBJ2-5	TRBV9	CASSVMAGAQETQYF	TGTGCCAGCAGCGTAATGGCGGGGGCCCAAGAGACCCAGTACTTC
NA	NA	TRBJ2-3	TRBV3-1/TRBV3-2	CASSQGRGSGTDTQYF	TGTGCCAGCAGCCAAGGCCGGGGTAGCGGCACAGATACGCAGTATTTT
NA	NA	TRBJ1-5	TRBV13	CASSSLQQQPQHF	TGTGCCAGCAGCTCCCTCCAACAGCAGCCCCAGCATTTT
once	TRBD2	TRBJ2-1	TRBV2	CASSELAGVDEQFF	TGTGCCAGCAGTGAACTAGCGGGAGTTGATGAGCAGTTCTTC
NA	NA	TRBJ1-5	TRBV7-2	CASSSQQQPQHF	TGTGCCAGCAGCTCCCAACAGCAGCCCCAGCATTTT
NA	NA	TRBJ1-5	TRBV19	CASKMPTGVNQPQHF	TGTGCCAGTAAAATGCCGACGGGGGTCAATCAGCCCCAGCATTTT
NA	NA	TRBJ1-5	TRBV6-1	CASSEGQSVQPQHF	TGTGCCAGCAGTGAGGGGCAGAGCGTTCAGCCCCAGCATTTT
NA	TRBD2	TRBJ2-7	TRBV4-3	CASSQTSLAGWAYEQYF	TGCGCCAGCAGCCAAACAAGTCTAGCGGGGTGGGCCTACGAGCAGTACTTC
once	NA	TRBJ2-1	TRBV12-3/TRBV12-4	CASSFLNEQFF	TGTGCCAGCAGTTTTCTCAATGAGCAGTTCTTC
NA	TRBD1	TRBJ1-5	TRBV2	CASSAGTGGNQPQHF	TGTGCCAGCAGCGCCGGGACAGGGGGCAATCAGCCCCAGCATTTT
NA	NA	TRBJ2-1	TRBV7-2	CASSFEFNEQFF	TGTGCCAGCAGCTTTGAGTTCAATGAGCAGTTCTTC
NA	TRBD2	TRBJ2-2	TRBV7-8	CASSLRGGLSGELFF	TGTGCCAGCAGCTTACGGGGGGGCCTGAGCGGGGAGCTGTTTTTT
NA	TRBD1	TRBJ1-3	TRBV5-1	CASSAGTGGDPNTIYF	TGCGCCAGCAGCGCCGGCACAGGGGGCGATCCAAACACCATATATTTT
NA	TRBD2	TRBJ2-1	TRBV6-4	CASSVSVLRAGGNEQFF	TGTGCCAGCAGTGTATCGGTCCTTCGGGCGGGAGGCAATGAGCAGTTCTTC
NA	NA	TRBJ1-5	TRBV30	CAWSRDNQPQHF	TGTGCCTGGAGTCGAGACAATCAGCCCCAGCATTTT
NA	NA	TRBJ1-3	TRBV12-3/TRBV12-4	CASSTGTGNTIYF	TGTGCCAGCAGTACAGGGACTGGAAACACCATATATTTT
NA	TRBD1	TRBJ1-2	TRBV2	CASSEWDRGGYGYTF	TGTGCCAGCAGTGAATGGGACAGGGGCGGGTATGGCTACACCTTC
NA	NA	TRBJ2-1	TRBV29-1	CSVEAHDYFNEQFF	TGCAGCGTTGAAGCCCACGACTATTTCAATGAGCAGTTCTTC
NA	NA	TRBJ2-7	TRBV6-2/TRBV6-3	CASSPRWGRAARNMNLYEQYF	TGTGCCAGCAGTCCACGATGGGGCAGGGCGGCTAGGAATATGAACTTATACGAGCAGTACTTC
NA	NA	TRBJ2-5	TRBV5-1	CASSLEPGHPTQYF	TGCGCCAGCAGCTTGGAACCAGGGCATCCCACCCAGTACTTC
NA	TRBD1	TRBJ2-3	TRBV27	CASSLSMDRSTDTQYF	TGTGCCAGCAGTTTATCGATGGACAGGAGCACAGATACGCAGTATTTT
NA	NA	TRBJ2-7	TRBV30	CAWIKTQGGSYEQYF	TGTGCCTGGATCAAGACCCAAGGAGGTTCCTACGAGCAGTACTTC
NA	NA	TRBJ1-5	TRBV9	CASSVDGGNQPQHF	TGTGCCAGCAGCGTAGACGGCGGGAATCAGCCCCAGCATTTT
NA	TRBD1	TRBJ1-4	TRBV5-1	CASSASTGTNEKLFF	TGCGCCAGCAGCGCCTCGACAGGGACTAATGAAAAACTGTTTTTT
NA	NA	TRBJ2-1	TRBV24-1	CATSDYTTQNNEQFF	TGTGCCACCAGTGATTACACTACCCAGAACAATGAGCAGTTCTTC
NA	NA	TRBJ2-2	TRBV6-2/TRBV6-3	CASSYVPGANTGELFF	TGTGCCAGCAGTTACGTGCCCGGGGCGAACACCGGGGAGCTGTTTTTT
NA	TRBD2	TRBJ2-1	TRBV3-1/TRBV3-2	CASSRDYDNEQFF	TGTGCCAGCAGCCGGGACTACGACAATGAGCAGTTCTTC
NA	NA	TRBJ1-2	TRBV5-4	CASSHPSAANYGYTF	TGTGCCAGCAGCCACCCCTCCGCAGCTAACTATGGCTACACCTTC
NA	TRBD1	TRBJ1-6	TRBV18	CASSPPGQFNSPLHF	TGTGCCAGCTCACCCCCGGGACAGTTTAATTCACCCCTCCACTTT
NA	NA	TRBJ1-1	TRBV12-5	CASVRLLNRNTEAFF	TGTGCTAGTGTCCGCCTCTTAAATAGAAACACTGAAGCTTTCTTT
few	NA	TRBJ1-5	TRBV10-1	CASSDRDSNQPQHF	TGCGCCAGCAGTGACAGGGATAGCAATCAGCCCCAGCATTTT
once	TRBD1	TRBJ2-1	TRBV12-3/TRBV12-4	CASSYLDRDEQFF	TGTGCCAGCAGCTACCTTGACAGGGATGAGCAGTTCTTC
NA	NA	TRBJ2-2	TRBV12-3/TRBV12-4	CASSTSSTGELFF	TGTGCCAGCAGTACGAGTTCCACCGGGGAGCTGTTTTTT